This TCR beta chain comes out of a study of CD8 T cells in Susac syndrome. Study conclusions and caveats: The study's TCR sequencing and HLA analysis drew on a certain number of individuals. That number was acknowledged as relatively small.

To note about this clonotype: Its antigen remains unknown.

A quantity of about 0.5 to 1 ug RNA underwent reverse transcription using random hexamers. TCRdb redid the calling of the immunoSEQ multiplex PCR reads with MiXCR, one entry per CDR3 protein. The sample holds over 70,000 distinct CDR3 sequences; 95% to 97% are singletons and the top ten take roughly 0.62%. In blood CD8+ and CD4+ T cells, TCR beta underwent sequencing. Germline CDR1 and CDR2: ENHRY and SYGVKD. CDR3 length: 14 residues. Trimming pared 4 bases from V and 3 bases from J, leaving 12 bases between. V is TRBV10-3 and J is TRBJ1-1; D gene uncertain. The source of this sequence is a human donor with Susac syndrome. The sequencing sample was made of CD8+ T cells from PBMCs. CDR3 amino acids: CAISVDREDTEAFF. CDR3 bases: TGTGCCATCAGTGTTGATAGGGAGGACACTGAAGCTTTCTTT.